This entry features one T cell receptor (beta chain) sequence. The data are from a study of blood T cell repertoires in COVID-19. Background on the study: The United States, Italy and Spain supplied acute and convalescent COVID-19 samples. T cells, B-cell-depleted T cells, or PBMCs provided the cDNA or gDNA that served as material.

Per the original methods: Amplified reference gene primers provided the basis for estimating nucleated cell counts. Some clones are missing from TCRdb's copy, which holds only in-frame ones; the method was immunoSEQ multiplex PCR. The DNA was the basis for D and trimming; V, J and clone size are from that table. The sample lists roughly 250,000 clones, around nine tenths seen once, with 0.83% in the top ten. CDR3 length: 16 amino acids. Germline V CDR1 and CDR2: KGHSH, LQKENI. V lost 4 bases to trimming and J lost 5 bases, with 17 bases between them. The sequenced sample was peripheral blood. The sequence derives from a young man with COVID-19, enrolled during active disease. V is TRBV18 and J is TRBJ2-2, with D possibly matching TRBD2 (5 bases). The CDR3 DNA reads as TGTGCCAGCTCACTACCGGGTATCGGAGGTACCGGGGAGCTGTTTTTT. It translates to CASSLPGIGGTGELFF.